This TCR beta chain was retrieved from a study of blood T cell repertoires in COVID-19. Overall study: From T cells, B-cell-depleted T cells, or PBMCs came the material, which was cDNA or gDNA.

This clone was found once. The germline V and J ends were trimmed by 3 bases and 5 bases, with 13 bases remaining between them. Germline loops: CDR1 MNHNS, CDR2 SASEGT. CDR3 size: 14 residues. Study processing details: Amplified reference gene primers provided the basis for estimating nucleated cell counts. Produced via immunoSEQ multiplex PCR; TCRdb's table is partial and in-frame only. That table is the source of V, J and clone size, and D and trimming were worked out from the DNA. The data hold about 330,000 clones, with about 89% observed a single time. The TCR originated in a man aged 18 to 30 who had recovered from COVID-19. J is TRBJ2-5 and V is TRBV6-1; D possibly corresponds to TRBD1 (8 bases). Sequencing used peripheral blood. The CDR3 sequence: CASSDGQGGETQYF. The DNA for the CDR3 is TGTGCCAGCAGTGATGGACAGGGAGGGGAGACCCAGTACTTC.